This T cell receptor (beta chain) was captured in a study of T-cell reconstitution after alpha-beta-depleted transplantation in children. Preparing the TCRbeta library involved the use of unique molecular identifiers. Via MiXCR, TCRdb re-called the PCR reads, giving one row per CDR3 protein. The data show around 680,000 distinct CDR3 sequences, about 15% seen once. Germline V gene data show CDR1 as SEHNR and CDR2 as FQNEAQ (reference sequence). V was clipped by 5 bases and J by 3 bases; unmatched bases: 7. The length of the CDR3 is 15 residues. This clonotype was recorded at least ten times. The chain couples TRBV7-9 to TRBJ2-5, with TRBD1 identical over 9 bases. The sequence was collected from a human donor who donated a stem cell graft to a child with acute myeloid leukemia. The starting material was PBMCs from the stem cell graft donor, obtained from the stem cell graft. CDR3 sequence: CASSDRDRAEETQYF. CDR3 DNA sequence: TGTGCCAGCAGCGACCGGGACAGGGCTGAAGAGACCCAGTACTTC. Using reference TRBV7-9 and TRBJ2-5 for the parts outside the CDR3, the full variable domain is DTGVSQNPRHKITKRGQNVTFRCDPISEHNRLYWYRQTLGQGPEFLTYFQNEAQLEKSRLLSDRFSAERPKGSFSTLEIQRTEQGDSAMYLCASSDRDRAEETQYFGPGTRLLVL.